Sequencing of this T cell receptor (beta chain) was carried out in a study of CD8 T cells in Susac syndrome. General study findings and limits: The study conceded that relatively few individuals underwent its TCR sequencing and HLA analysis.

The CDR3 totals 12 residues. Germline V gene sequence: CDR1 WSHSY, CDR2 SAAADI. Trimming stripped 8 bases from V and 1 base from J, with 5 bases between. TCR beta sequences were obtained from blood CD8+ and CD4+ T cells. Healthy donors served as age- and sex-matched controls. To note about this clonotype: Antigen unknown.

Random-hexamer reverse transcription was applied to roughly 0.45 to 1 ug RNA. One entry per CDR3 protein results from TCRdb running MiXCR on the immunoSEQ multiplex PCR reads. The top ten clones hold around 0.087% of a sample with about 160,000 distinct CDR3 sequences, under 95% of them seen once. Material: CD4+ T cells from PBMCs. This chain connects TRBV10-2 to TRBJ2-2; D unclear. This sequence was found in a human donor in good health. CDR3 nucleotides: TGCGCCAGCCGCGGGAACACCGGGGAGCTGTTTTTT. Its protein is CASRGNTGELFF.